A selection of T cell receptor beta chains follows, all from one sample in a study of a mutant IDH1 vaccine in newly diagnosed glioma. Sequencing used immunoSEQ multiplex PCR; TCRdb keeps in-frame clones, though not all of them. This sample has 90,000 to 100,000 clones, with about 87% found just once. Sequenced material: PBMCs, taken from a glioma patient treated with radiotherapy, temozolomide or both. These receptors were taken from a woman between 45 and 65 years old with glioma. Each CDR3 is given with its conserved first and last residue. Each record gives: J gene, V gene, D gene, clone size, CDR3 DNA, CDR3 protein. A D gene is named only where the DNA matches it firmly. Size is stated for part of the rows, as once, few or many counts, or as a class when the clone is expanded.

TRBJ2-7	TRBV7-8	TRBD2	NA	TGTGCCAGCAGCTCAGCCGGACTAGCGGGAGGGATGTGGTACTTC	CASSSAGLAGGMWYF
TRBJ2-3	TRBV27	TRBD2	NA	TGTGCCAGCAGTTTAGTGGGAGGGTTAGATACGCAGTATTTT	CASSLVGGLDTQYF
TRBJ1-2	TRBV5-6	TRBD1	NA	TGTGCCAGCAGCTGGGGACAGGGAAACTATGGCTACACCTTC	CASSWGQGNYGYTF
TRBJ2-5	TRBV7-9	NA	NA	TGTGCCAGCAGCTTAGGTTTACAGGTCCAAGAGACCCAGTACTTC	CASSLGLQVQETQYF
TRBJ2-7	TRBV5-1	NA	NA	TGCGCCAGCAGCTTGGCCTTCTACGGCGGGAAGAGCTCCTACGAGCAGTACTTC	CASSLAFYGGKSSYEQYF
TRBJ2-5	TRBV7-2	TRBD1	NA	TGTGCCAGCAGCTTGAACAGGGGGCAAGAGACCCAGTACTTC	CASSLNRGQETQYF
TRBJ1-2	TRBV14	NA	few	TGTGCCAGCAGCGATAACCGGGGCAAGAAGGGCTATGGCTACACCTTC	CASSDNRGKKGYGYTF
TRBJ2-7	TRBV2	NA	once	TGTGCCAGCAGCCAAGGGGGAGGCGTCACCTACGAGCAGTACTTC	CASSQGGGVTYEQYF
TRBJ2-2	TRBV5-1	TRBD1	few	TGCGCCAGCAGCCGTAAACAGGGGGCTTTGAACACCGGGGAGCTGTTTTTT	CASSRKQGALNTGELFF
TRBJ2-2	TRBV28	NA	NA	TGTGCCAGCACTGGACAGAACACCGGGGAGCTGTTTTTT	CASTGQNTGELFF
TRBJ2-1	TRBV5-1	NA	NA	TGCGCCAGCAGCCCCCGGGCGGAGAACTACAATGAGCAGTTCTTC	CASSPRAENYNEQFF
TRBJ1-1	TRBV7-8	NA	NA	TGTGCCAGCAGCCCACAGGGCCCCCCGGTGAACACTGAAGCTTTCTTT	CASSPQGPPVNTEAFF
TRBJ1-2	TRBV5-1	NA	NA	TGCGCCAGCAGTCCCGCCGAGGGCCTGAAAACCTATGGCTACACCTTC	CASSPAEGLKTYGYTF
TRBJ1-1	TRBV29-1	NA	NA	TGCAGCGTTGAAGATCCAGAAAATGAAGCTTTCTTT	CSVEDPENEAFF
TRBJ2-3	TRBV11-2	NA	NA	TGTGCCAGCAGCTTAGGATGGGGGGGCAACACAGATACGCAGTATTTT	CASSLGWGGNTDTQYF
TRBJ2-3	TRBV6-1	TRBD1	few	TGTGCCAGCGCCCCCGACAGGGGCGATACGCAGTATTTT	CASAPDRGDTQYF
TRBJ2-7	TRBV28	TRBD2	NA	TGTGCCAGCAGTTTATCTAGCGGGAATAATTACGAGCAGTACTTC	CASSLSSGNNYEQYF
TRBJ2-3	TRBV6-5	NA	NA	TGTGCCAGCAGTTACTCGCTCGGGAGTAGCACAGATACGCAGTATTTT	CASSYSLGSSTDTQYF
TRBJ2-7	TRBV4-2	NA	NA	TGTGCCAGCAGCCACGACTACGAGCAGTACTTC	CASSHDYEQYF
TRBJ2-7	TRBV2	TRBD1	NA	TGTGCCAGCAGCGGGACAGGGGGTGGAAAGTCACGCTACGAGCAGTACTTC	CASSGTGGGKSRYEQYF
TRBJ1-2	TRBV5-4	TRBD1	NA	TGTGCCAGCAGCGGAGGACCGGGACAGAACTATGGCTACACCTTC	CASSGGPGQNYGYTF
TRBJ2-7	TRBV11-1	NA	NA	TGTGCCAGCAGCTTAGACAGGTCCCACGAGCAGTACTTC	CASSLDRSHEQYF
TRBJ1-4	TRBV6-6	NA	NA	TGTGCCAGCAGCTCGGGGGGTGCAACTAATGAAAAACTGTTTTTT	CASSSGGATNEKLFF
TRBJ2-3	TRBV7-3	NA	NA	TGTGCCAGCAGCTTAGGAGGTGCAGATACGCAGTATTTT	CASSLGGADTQYF
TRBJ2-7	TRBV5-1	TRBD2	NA	TGCGCCAGCAGCTTGGGGGCAGCGGGAGGTTCATCCTACGAGCAGTACTTC	CASSLGAAGGSSYEQYF
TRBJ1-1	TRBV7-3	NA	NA	TGTGCCAGCAGCTTAAGCGGCGACATGAACACTGAAGCTTTCTTT	CASSLSGDMNTEAFF
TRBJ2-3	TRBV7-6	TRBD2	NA	TGTGCCAGCAGTTACGGGGGGGGCAGGAGCACAGATACGCAGTATTTT	CASSYGGGRSTDTQYF
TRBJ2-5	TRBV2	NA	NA	TGTGCCAGCAGTGAAGCGGCGGGAAAAGAGACCCAGTACTTC	CASSEAAGKETQYF
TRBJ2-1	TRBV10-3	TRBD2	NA	TGTGCCACCACCCGGACTACTAGCGGGAGCTACAATGAGCAGTTCTTC	CATTRTTSGSYNEQFF
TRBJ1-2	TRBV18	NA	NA	TGTGCCAGCTCTCAAAGACCCGGGACACTGAACTATGGCTACACCTTC	CASSQRPGTLNYGYTF
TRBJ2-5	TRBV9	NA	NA	TGTGCCAGCAGCGTAGGTAGATCAGAGACCCAGTACTTC	CASSVGRSETQYF
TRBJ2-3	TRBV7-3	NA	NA	TGTGCCAGCAGCTTCCGGCAGGCCACAGATACGCAGTATTTT	CASSFRQATDTQYF
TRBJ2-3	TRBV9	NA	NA	TGTGCCAGCAGCCCCCCCGAGACTAGCACAGATACGCAGTATTTT	CASSPPETSTDTQYF
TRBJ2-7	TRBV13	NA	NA	TGTGCCAGCAGCTTAGGAGGGGGCTACGAGCAGTACTTC	CASSLGGGYEQYF
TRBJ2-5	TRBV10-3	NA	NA	TGTGCCATCAGTGAAGCAGGGCAAGAGACCCAGTACTTC	CAISEAGQETQYF
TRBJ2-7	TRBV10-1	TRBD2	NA	TGCGCCAGCAGCGATACTAGCGGGAGAAGGGACGAGCAGTACTTC	CASSDTSGRRDEQYF
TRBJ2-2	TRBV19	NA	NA	TGTGCCAGTAGTATTAGAAGGCTAAGGCTTGGCGGGGAGCTGTTTTTT	CASSIRRLRLGGELFF
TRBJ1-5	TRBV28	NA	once	TGTGCCAGCAGTTCTCGCAATCAGCCCCAGCATTTT	CASSSRNQPQHF
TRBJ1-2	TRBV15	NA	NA	TGTGCCACCAGCCAACCCATATGTGGAAAGACCTATGGCTACACCTTC	CATSQPICGKTYGYTF
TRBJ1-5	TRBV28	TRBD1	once	TGTGCCAGCAGTTCCGACAGGGGATGGAGCAATCAGCCCCAGCATTTT	CASSSDRGWSNQPQHF
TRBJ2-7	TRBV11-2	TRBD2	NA	TGTGCCAGCAGCTTGGGACTAGGGCCCTCATATCACCAGTACTTC	CASSLGLGPSYHQYF
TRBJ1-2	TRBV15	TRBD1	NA	TGTGCCACCAGCCGGGACGACAGGGGTGGCTACACCTTC	CATSRDDRGGYTF
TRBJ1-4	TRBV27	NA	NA	TGTGCCAGCAGTTTATCCAGGGTAGATGAAAAACTGTTTTTT	CASSLSRVDEKLFF
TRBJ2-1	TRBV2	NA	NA	TGTGCCAGCAGTGAGAGGCGGGTGGTCCGCTTCAGCTCCTACAATGAGCAGTTCTTC	CASSERRVVRFSSYNEQFF
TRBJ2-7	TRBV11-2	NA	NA	TGTGCCAGCAGCTTGGAGGCCGGGAGCTACGAGCAGTACTTC	CASSLEAGSYEQYF
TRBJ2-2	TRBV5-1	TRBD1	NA	TGCGCCAGCAGCGGATCTCTAAGGACAGGGGTCACCGGGGAGCTGTTTTTT	CASSGSLRTGVTGELFF
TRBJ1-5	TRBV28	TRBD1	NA	TGTGCCAGCAAGAGGACAGGGGGCAATCAGCCCCAGCATTTT	CASKRTGGNQPQHF
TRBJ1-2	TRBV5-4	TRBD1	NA	TGTGCCAGCAGCTCCGACAGGGGGCATGGCTACACCTTC	CASSSDRGHGYTF
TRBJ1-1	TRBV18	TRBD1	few	TGTGCCAGCTCACCAGGGGACAGGGGAGCTTTCTTT	CASSPGDRGAFF
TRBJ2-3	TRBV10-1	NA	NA	TGCGCCAGCAGTGAAAAGGGGTTCTCCGATACGCAGTATTTT	CASSEKGFSDTQYF
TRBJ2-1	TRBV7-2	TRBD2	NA	TGTGCCAGCAGCCCCAAGAGTTGGCTAGCGGACCCTTCGAATGAGCAGTTCTTC	CASSPKSWLADPSNEQFF
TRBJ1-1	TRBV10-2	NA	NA	TGCGCCAGCGTAATGCCGGGTCTTCTGGCCACTGAAGCTTTCTTT	CASVMPGLLATEAFF